This T cell receptor (beta chain) appears in the sequencing data of a study of T cell repertoires in cytomegalovirus infection. One entry per CDR3 protein results from TCRdb running MiXCR on the reads. The sample yields some 120,000 distinct CDR3 sequences, roughly 9.1% seen once. Many counts were recorded for this clonotype. As yet, its antigen is unknown. The TCR sequence derives from a human donor in good health (CMV status not recorded). Some clones in this sample may be carry-over from other donors' samples. Sequences were obtained from PBMCs, sequenced either directly or after in vitro stimulation (not recorded which).

The CDR3 here is CASSLDGGLAGNTIYF. The DNA of the CDR3 is TGTGCCAGCAGCTTAGACGGAGGTTTGGCTGGAAACACCATATATTTT. This chain links TRBV7-2 with TRBJ1-3, with D hard to call. Germline V gene data show CDR1 as SGHTA and CDR2 as FQGNSA. Trimming stripped 1 base from V and 2 bases from J, with 12 bases between. The CDR3 runs 16 residues.